This TCR beta chain was sequenced in a study of OX40 agonist ivuxolimab in advanced cancers. TCRdb's copy holds only in-frame clones and misses some; the assay was immunoSEQ multiplex PCR. Of about 100,000 clones listed, 90% are singletons. The CDR3 consists of 14 residues. From germline, CDR1 is SGHRS and CDR2 YFSETQ. Trimming cost V 4 bases and J 1 base, with 11 bases left between them. The sample consisted of CD4+ or CD8+ T cells sorted from blood, taken in a trial of the OX40 agonist ivuxolimab. This clonotype originated in an adult with an advanced solid tumor such as melanoma, head and neck, liver or kidney cancer. The V and J genes are TRBV5-1 and TRBJ2-5, with no clear D. The DNA for the CDR3 is TGCGCCAGCAGCCCCCAGACGGTCCAAGAGACCCAGTACTTC. Translating it yields CASSPQTVQETQYF.